The 14 T cell receptor beta chains below come from one sample, sequenced in a study of blood T cell repertoires in COVID-19. Here immunoSEQ multiplex PCR was the method, and the copy in TCRdb shows in-frame clones only, minus some. The data contain about 170,000 clones, 88% of them singletons. The sequencing sample was made of peripheral blood. The receptors here all came from a man in his forties or fifties who had recovered from COVID-19.

This clone was detected once. The chain uses TRBV2 and TRBJ1-1; possible D gene TRBD1, 5 bases. Deletions cut 3 bases from V and 4 bases from J, with 9 bases between. The CDR3 sequence is 13 residues long. CDR1 and CDR2 from the germline V gene are SNHLY and FYNNEI. In DNA, the CDR3 is TGTGCCAGCAGTGACCAGGGAATCACTGAAGCTTTCTTT. It specifies CASSDQGITEAFF.

Here the CDR3 reads CASNRASAYEQYF. The CDR3 DNA follows: TGTGCCAGCAACCGTGCGTCAGCGTACGAGCAGTACTTC. The chain carries TRBV7-9 and TRBJ2-7; no clear D. This CDR3 contains 13 residues. Germline loops: CDR1 SEHNR, CDR2 FQNEAQ (reference sequence). V was shortened by 7 bases and J by 4 bases, with 14 bases between the two germline ends. Full variable domain (missing parts from reference TRBV7-9 and TRBJ2-7): DTGVSQNPRHKITKRGQNVTFRCDPISEHNRLYWYRQTLGQGPEFLTYFQNEAQLEKSRLLSDRFSAERPKGSFSTLEIQRTEQGDSAMYLCASNRASAYEQYFGPGTRLTVT.

The chain carries TRBV30 and TRBJ1-2; 7 nucleotides match TRBD1. The CDR3 spans 15 residues. V was pared by 0 bases and J by 4 bases, with 8 bases of the junction left unmatched. Germline assignment: CDR1 GTSNPN and CDR2 SVGIG (reference sequence). The CDR3 loop reads CAWSVNPGQAYGYTF. DNA for the CDR3: TGTGCCTGGAGTGTAAATCCCGGACAGGCCTATGGCTACACCTTC.

V gene TRBV6-5 combines with J gene TRBJ2-3; tentative D call: TRBD1 (6 bases). Between the trimmed V and J ends, which lost 10 bases and 1 base, there was a span of 12 bases. The CDR3 length is 13 residues. Germline CDR1 MNHEY, CDR2 SVGAGI. CDR3 nucleotides: TGTGCCAACAAGGACAGCCGCACAGATACGCAGTATTTT. This codes for CANKDSRTDTQYF.

The chain employs TRBV6-2 or TRBV6-3 and TRBJ1-5, with TRBD1 matching over 10 bases. The CDR3 sequence is 15 residues long. J gave up 7 bases and V 5 bases, and 8 bases lay outside the gene matches. CDR1 is MNHEY, CDR2 SVGEGT, per germline. This CDR3 is CASSPGTGARQPQHF. Here the CDR3 DNA reads TGTGCCAGCAGTCCCGGGACAGGGGCCCGGCAGCCCCAGCATTTT.

Here the CDR3 DNA reads TGTGCCAGCAGCGAATCTAGCGGGGGAGTCCGCGAGCAGTTCTTC. This gives the protein CASSESSGGVREQFF. The chain couples TRBV2 to TRBJ2-1; TRBD2 matches at 10 bases. This CDR3 has 15 residues. V gave up 6 bases and J gave up 10 bases; unmatched junction bases: 12. Germline CDR1 is SNHLY and CDR2 is FYNNEI.

This chain links TRBV6-4 with TRBJ2-1, with 8 bases that match TRBD1. The CDR3 runs 15 residues. Trimming at V came to 6 bases and at J to 8 bases, leaving 12 bases not matched to a gene. CDR1 MRHNA and CDR2 SNTAGT come from the germline V gene. CDR3 protein: CASSHRGQGEDEQFF. Written as DNA, the CDR3 is TGTGCCAGCAGCCACCGAGGACAGGGTGAAGATGAGCAGTTCTTC.

CDR3 sequence: CASSFSSGGAGSTGELFF. DNA of the CDR3: TGTGCCAGCAGCTTCTCTAGCGGGGGGGCTGGATCCACCGGGGAGCTGTTTTTT. The chain joins TRBV11-2 to TRBJ2-2; 12 nucleotides agree with TRBD2. The CDR3 has 18 residues. Trimming at V came to 3 bases and at J to 4 bases, leaving 9 bases not matched to a gene. Germline V gives CDR1 SGHAT, CDR2 FQNNGV.

The chain employs TRBV7-2 and TRBJ2-3, with TRBD1 matching 11 bases. Trimming at V came to 1 base and at J to 10 bases, leaving 4 bases not matched to a gene. The CDR3 runs to 14 residues. Germline CDR1 and CDR2: SGHTA and FQGNSA. The CDR3 coding sequence is TGTGCCAGCAGCTTAGAGAGGACAGGGGGCGCGCAGTATTTT. The encoded protein is CASSLERTGGAQYF.

V and J are TRBV28 and TRBJ1-2; D possibly corresponds to TRBD1 (5 bases). Germline CDR1 is MDHEN and CDR2 is SYDVKM. The CDR3 is made up of 14 amino acids. Trimming stripped 3 bases from V and 4 bases from J, with 12 bases between. In nucleotides, the CDR3 is TGTGCCAGCAGTTTTAGGGGCCGAGGCTATGGCTACACCTTC. It translates to CASSFRGRGYGYTF.

CDR3 DNA sequence: TGTGCCAGCAGCAAATTGGCCCCGGGAGAGGGTTACTACGAGCAGTACTTC. Translated: CASSKLAPGEGYYEQYF. The rearrangement uses TRBV21-1 and TRBJ2-7; the table's D call TRBD2 went unverified against the DNA. TRBV21-1 is tagged as a pseudogene. The CDR3 is 17 residues long.

The genes are TRBV5-1 and TRBJ1-2, with 10 bases identical to TRBD1. The CDR3 covers 15 residues. CDR1 and CDR2 from the germline V gene are SGHRS and YFSETQ. The ends lost 3 bases at V and 6 bases at J; junction bases unmatched: 8. CDR3 region: CASSSVTGTGDGYTF. The CDR3 DNA is TGCGCCAGCAGCTCCGTCACCGGGACAGGGGATGGCTACACCTTC.

The V and J genes are TRBV7-2 and TRBJ2-3, with D perhaps TRBD1 (5 bases). Looked up from germline, CDR1 is SGHTA and CDR2 is FQGNSA. V lost 1 base to trimming and J lost 8 bases, with 10 bases between them. The CDR3 totals 13 residues. CDR3 region: CASSLEGASTQYF. The CDR3, as DNA: TGTGCCAGCAGCTTAGAAGGGGCTAGTACGCAGTATTTT.

The rearrangement joins TRBV7-3 to TRBJ1-2; 7 bases line up with TRBD1. The V segment lost 8 bases and the J segment 5 bases; nucleotides outside the gene matches: 8. The length of the CDR3 is 13 residues. CDR1 is SGHTA and CDR2 is FQGTGA in the germline V gene. CDR3 in amino acids: CASPRGTDYGYTF. Here the CDR3 DNA reads TGTGCCAGCCCGCGCGGGACAGATTATGGCTACACCTTC.